This T cell receptor beta chain was retrieved from a study of blood T cell repertoires in COVID-19. As for the study in general: PBMCs, B-cell-depleted T cells, or T cells were the source of the cDNA or gDNA that made up the material.

This table comes from immunoSEQ multiplex PCR, and its TCRdb copy is limited to in-frame clones, with some not included. This sample has around 300,000 clones; around 89% occur once, and the top ten carry over 3.5%. Unmatched junction bases numbered 17, after V lost 4 bases and J lost 0 bases. In germline, CDR1 is WSHSY, CDR2 SAAADI. The CDR3 contains 19 residues. This TCR came from a woman in her 40s with acute or convalescent COVID-19. Sequenced material: peripheral blood. V usage is TRBV10-2 and J usage is TRBJ1-1, with 7 bases lining up with TRBD1. CDR3 loop: CASSGGTGEVKHMNTEAFF. In DNA, the CDR3 is TGCGCCAGCAGTGGGGGAACAGGGGAGGTCAAGCACATGAACACTGAAGCTTTCTTT.